These 8 T cell receptor beta chains came from one sample sequenced in a study of blood T cells in healthy people across ages. PCR was performed a second time for about 7 to 12 cycles using a sample-barcoded 5' primer and a J-beta primer mix. TCRdb re-called the 5' RACE reads through MiXCR, storing one row per CDR3 protein. The sample has roughly 830,000 distinct CDR3 sequences, 55% to 65% seen once. What was sequenced was blood. The receptors shown here come from a man in his thirties or forties in good health.

V is TRBV27 and J is TRBJ2-3; possibly TRBD1 for D (5 bases). Trimming shortened V by 4 bases and J by 4 bases, and 12 bases separated the two germline ends. Germline values: CDR1 MNHEY, CDR2 SMNVEV (reference sequence). CDR3 size: 14 residues. The CDR3 region is CASSSDTPSDTQYF. Here the CDR3 DNA reads TGTGCCAGCAGTTCGGACACCCCCTCAGATACGCAGTATTTT.

The chain is built from TRBV3-1 and TRBJ1-2, with D uncertain. This CDR3 has 13 residues. V was shortened by 3 bases and J by 8 bases, with 13 bases between the two germline ends. Per germline, CDR1 LGHDT and CDR2 YNNKEL (reference sequence). The CDR3 nucleotides are TGTGCCAGCAGCCATGGTCAGACGGACGGCTACACCTTC. Translation gives CASSHGQTDGYTF.

In this sample, this clonotype turned up once. V is TRBV29-1 and J is TRBJ2-2, with 8 bases fitting TRBD2. The CDR3 totals 13 residues. V shed 2 bases and J 8 bases; nucleotides not matched to a gene: 4. From germline, CDR1 is SQVTM and CDR2 ANQGSEA. This CDR3 is CSVEPGGAGELFF. CDR3 sequence (DNA): TGCAGCGTTGAACCGGGGGGGGCGGGGGAGCTGTTTTTT.

The table lists this clonotype with a few counts. The rearrangement uses TRBV7-6 and TRBJ1-4; D is undetermined. This CDR3 is 13 amino acids long. Germline assignment: CDR1 SGHVS and CDR2 FNYEAQ. V lost 5 bases to trimming and J lost 4 bases, with 8 bases between them. The CDR3 DNA reads as TGTGCCAGCAGCCGTCAGCTTAATGAAAAACTGTTTTTT. Its protein is CASSRQLNEKLFF.

J is TRBJ2-7 and V is TRBV10-3; D may match TRBD1 or TRBD2 (5 bases each). The DNA matches TRBJ2-5 better at its end, which makes the J call doubtful. The germline gives CDR1 ENHRY, CDR2 SYGVKD. The CDR3 sequence is 15 residues long. This CDR3 reads CAISESRGQQWTQYF. The CDR3 DNA follows: TGTGCCATCAGTGAGTCGAGGGGTCAGCAGTGGACCCAGTACTTC.

In its sample, this clonotype was seen a few times. The V gene is TRBV20-1, the J gene TRBJ1-4, with 8 bases matching TRBD1. The germline CDR1 and CDR2 sequences are DFQATT and SNEGSKA (reference sequence). The ends lost 6 bases at V and 4 bases at J; junction bases unmatched: 4. The CDR3 is 13 residues long. In nucleotides, the CDR3 is TGCAGTGCGTTCGACAGGGGTAATGAAAAACTGTTTTTT. Protein: CSAFDRGNEKLFF.

This clonotype has only a few counts. The V gene is TRBV5-1, the J gene TRBJ2-3; D gene ambiguous. The CDR3 is made up of 14 amino acids. The ends were cut back, 7 bases at V and 1 base at J, with 13 bases in the middle. Germline CDR1 and CDR2: SGHRS and YFSETQ. CDR3 residues: CASGPASGTDTQYF. In DNA, the CDR3 is TGCGCCAGCGGGCCAGCCTCCGGCACAGATACGCAGTATTTT. Variable domain in full (rest from reference TRBV5-1 and TRBJ2-3): KAGVTQTPRYLIKTRGQQVTLSCSPISGHRSVSWYQQTPGQGLQFLFEYFSETQRNKGNFPGRFSGRQFSNSRSEMNVSTLELGDSALYLCASGPASGTDTQYFGPGTRLTVL.

This clonotype was observed a few times. The chain couples TRBV3-1 to TRBJ2-5, with D perhaps matching TRBD2 (6 bases). The germline gives CDR1 LGHDT, CDR2 YNNKEL (reference sequence). The germline V and J ends were trimmed by 5 bases and 5 bases, with 18 bases remaining between them. CDR3 length: 15 amino acids. CDR3 residues: CASSSQGGTLETQYF. The CDR3 bases are TGTGCCAGCAGCTCACAAGGAGGGACCCTGGAGACCCAGTACTTC.